The rows below give T cell receptor beta chains drawn from one sample of a study of cytomegalovirus exposure and HLA in healthy donors. Here immunoSEQ multiplex PCR was the method, and the copy in TCRdb shows in-frame clones only, minus some. Recorded for this sample: under 70,000 clones. Sequencing was carried out using PBMCs. These receptors all come from a man aged 50 or older in good health and CMV-seropositive. The CDR3 runs from the conserved cysteine through the conserved F or W. A D gene is named only where the DNA matches it firmly.

D: NA
V: TRBV10-3
J: TRBJ2-7
DNA: TGTGCCATCAGTCGGACTGAGTACTACGAGCAGTACTTC
CDR3: CAISRTEYYEQYF

D: NA
V: TRBV18
J: TRBJ1-1
DNA: TGTGCCAGCTCAGACAACCTAATGGTCGTTAACACTGAAGCTTTCTTT
CDR3: CASSDNLMVVNTEAFF

D: NA
V: TRBV7-9
J: TRBJ1-1
DNA: TGTGCCAGCAGCTTCCAGATGTCGGGCACTGAAGCTTTCTTT
CDR3: CASSFQMSGTEAFF

D: TRBD2
V: TRBV7-9
J: TRBJ2-4
DNA: TGTGCCAGCAGTTCCCACCGCAGACTAGCGGGAGCAGGAAACATTCAGTACTTC
CDR3: CASSSHRRLAGAGNIQYF

D: NA
V: TRBV30
J: TRBJ2-2
DNA: TGTGCCTGGAGTGTCAGGGGCAGGAGGAGGACCGGGGAGCTGTTTTTT
CDR3: CAWSVRGRRRTGELFF

D: NA
V: TRBV9
J: TRBJ1-1
DNA: TGTGCCAGCAGCAAAAGAGGGATGAACACTGAAGATTTCTTT
CDR3: CASSKRGMNTEDFF

D: NA
V: TRBV27
J: TRBJ2-7
DNA: TGTGCCAGCAGTTTATCTTGGAGCTCCTACGAGCAGTACTTC
CDR3: CASSLSWSSYEQYF

D: TRBD2
V: TRBV4-1
J: TRBJ2-7
DNA: TGCGCCAGCAGCCGCGGGACTAGCGGGATGGGCGAGCAGTACTTC
CDR3: CASSRGTSGMGEQYF

D: TRBD1
V: TRBV5-1
J: TRBJ2-7
DNA: TGCGCCAGCTGTAGACAGGGGACCTACGAGCAGTACTTC
CDR3: CASCRQGTYEQYF

D: NA
V: TRBV7-2
J: TRBJ2-2
DNA: TGTGCCAGCAGCCCTGGGGCCTTAAACACCGGGGAGCTGTTTTTT
CDR3: CASSPGALNTGELFF

D: NA
V: TRBV6-5
J: TRBJ1-2
DNA: TGTGCCAGAAGTGGGGCGGAATGTATGGTAGGCTACACCTTC
CDR3: CARSGAECMVGYTF

D: TRBD1
V: TRBV6-6
J: TRBJ1-5
DNA: TGTGCCAGCAGTCCCGGACAGGGAATGGGCAATCAGCCCCAGCATTTT
CDR3: CASSPGQGMGNQPQHF

D: TRBD1
V: TRBV9
J: TRBJ2-7
DNA: TGTGCCAGCGGACAGGGCTCCTACGAGCAGTACTTC
CDR3: CASGQGSYEQYF

D: TRBD2
V: TRBV28
J: TRBJ2-3
DNA: TGTGCCATTGGACTAGCGGGAGGAATCGGGGGCACAGATACGCAGTATTTT
CDR3: CAIGLAGGIGGTDTQYF

D: NA
V: TRBV25-1
J: TRBJ1-6
DNA: TGTGCCAGCAGTCCCCAGGGCAGGGGAGATTCACCCCTCCACTTT
CDR3: CASSPQGRGDSPLHF

D: NA
V: TRBV4-3
J: TRBJ1-2
DNA: TGCGCCAGCAGCCAATTTGACAGGAGCAAAAATGGCTACACCTTC
CDR3: CASSQFDRSKNGYTF

D: NA
V: TRBV30
J: TRBJ1-6
DNA: TGTGCCTGGAGCGGGCAGGGAAATTCACCCCTACACTTT
CDR3: CAWSGQGNSPLHF

D: NA
V: TRBV2
J: TRBJ2-5
DNA: TGTGCCAGCAGCGGGGACTACCAAGAGACCCAGTACTTC
CDR3: CASSGDYQETQYF

D: TRBD1
V: TRBV9
J: TRBJ1-1
DNA: TGTGCCAGCAGCGTAGCGGACAGGGGGACTGAAGCTTTCTTT
CDR3: CASSVADRGTEAFF

D: TRBD2
V: TRBV15
J: TRBJ2-7
DNA: TGTGCCACCAGGATAACTAGCGGGAGCTACGAGCAGTACTTC
CDR3: CATRITSGSYEQYF

D: TRBD1
V: TRBV18
J: TRBJ2-1
DNA: TGTGCCAGCTCACTAGGGACAGGGGGCCTGAATGAGCAGTTCTTC
CDR3: CASSLGTGGLNEQFF

D: TRBD1
V: TRBV7-2
J: TRBJ2-2
DNA: TGTGCCAGCAGCCCCGGACAGGGGAACACCGGGGAGCTGTTTTTT
CDR3: CASSPGQGNTGELFF

D: TRBD2
V: TRBV6-4
J: TRBJ2-1
DNA: TGTGCCAGCAGTCCCGGGACTAGCGGGAAGGGCGAGCAGTTCTTC
CDR3: CASSPGTSGKGEQFF

D: NA
V: TRBV5-5
J: TRBJ2-5
DNA: TGTGCCAGCACCTTGTGGAGGGGGACCCAGTACTTC
CDR3: CASTLWRGTQYF

D: TRBD1
V: TRBV28
J: TRBJ1-4
DNA: TGTGCCAGCAGCCGGGGACAGGAACTGTTTTTT
CDR3: CASSRGQELFF

D: NA
V: TRBV6-4
J: TRBJ2-6
DNA: TGTGCCAGCAGTGTCGACAGCTCTGGGGCCAACGTCCTGACTTTC
CDR3: CASSVDSSGANVLTF

D: NA
V: TRBV29-1
J: TRBJ1-5
DNA: TGCAGCGTGGAAACATTACCGGGTCAGCCCCAGCATTTT
CDR3: CSVETLPGQPQHF

D: NA
V: TRBV7-6
J: TRBJ2-1
DNA: TGTGCCAGCAGCGCCAACCGACAGCAGGATGAGCAGTTCTTC
CDR3: CASSANRQQDEQFF

D: TRBD1
V: TRBV7-9
J: TRBJ2-3
DNA: TGTGCCAGCAGCAGGGACAGGGGGTTCACAGATACGCAGTATTTT
CDR3: CASSRDRGFTDTQYF

D: NA
V: TRBV20-1
J: TRBJ1-1
DNA: TGCAGTGCTAGGTGGGCCAGCGAAGCTTTCTTT
CDR3: CSARWASEAFF

D: NA
V: TRBV4-2
J: TRBJ2-3
DNA: TGTGCCAGCAGCCAAGATGGACTCAGGGGGGCTATTAGCGCGGATACGCAGTATTTT
CDR3: CASSQDGLRGAISADTQYF

D: TRBD1
V: TRBV10-3
J: TRBJ2-6
DNA: TGTGCCATCAACGGGGACAGGGGAATTGGGGCCAACGTCCTGACTTTC
CDR3: CAINGDRGIGANVLTF

D: TRBD2
V: TRBV6-5
J: TRBJ2-7
DNA: TGTGCCAGCAGTCGTACTAGCGGGAGGGGAGGCGAGCAGTACTTC
CDR3: CASSRTSGRGGEQYF

D: NA
V: TRBV30
J: TRBJ2-7
DNA: TGTGCCTGGAGTGACAGCAACTACGAGCAGTACTTC
CDR3: CAWSDSNYEQYF

D: NA
V: TRBV4-2
J: TRBJ1-6
DNA: TGTGCCAGCAGCCAGGAGTCAGGGGTAAGTTCACCCCTCCACTTT
CDR3: CASSQESGVSSPLHF

D: NA
V: TRBV4-2
J: TRBJ2-1
DNA: TGTGCCAGCAGCCAATGGCCCCGGGGTAGCTCCTACAATGAGCAGTTCTTC
CDR3: CASSQWPRGSSYNEQFF

D: NA
V: TRBV28
J: TRBJ2-1
DNA: TGTGCCAGCAGTTTGGAAGGGACTCCTTACAATGAGCAGTTCTTC
CDR3: CASSLEGTPYNEQFF

D: TRBD1
V: TRBV6-5
J: TRBJ1-2
DNA: TGTGCCAGCACAAAAAAGGGGGCGCGGAACTATGGCTACACCTTC
CDR3: CASTKKGARNYGYTF

D: NA
V: TRBV6-4
J: TRBJ2-2
DNA: TGTGCCAGCAGTGAGGAGGGAACCGGGGAGCTGTTTTTT
CDR3: CASSEEGTGELFF

D: TRBD2
V: TRBV5-1
J: TRBJ2-2
DNA: TGCGCCAGCAGCTTGGGACTAGCGGCCACCGGGGAGCTGTTTTTT
CDR3: CASSLGLAATGELFF

D: TRBD1
V: TRBV5-1
J: TRBJ1-5
DNA: TGCGCCAGCAGCCCAGGGACAGATAGCAATCAGCCCCAGCATTTT
CDR3: CASSPGTDSNQPQHF

D: NA
V: TRBV6-6
J: TRBJ2-1
DNA: TGTGCCAGCAGTTACGAGGGGGGGCTAAAGAGAGAGCAGTTCTTC
CDR3: CASSYEGGLKREQFF

D: NA
V: TRBV19
J: TRBJ1-1
DNA: TGTGCCAGTAGTGACAGACCTCTGAACACTGAAGCTTTCTTT
CDR3: CASSDRPLNTEAFF

D: NA
V: TRBV30
J: TRBJ1-1
DNA: TGTGCCCTCGGGGGGGGAGTCACTGAAGCTTTCTTT
CDR3: CALGGGVTEAFF

D: NA
V: TRBV28
J: TRBJ1-1
DNA: TGTGCCAGCAGTAGACAGCTCATGAACACTGAAGCTTTCTTT
CDR3: CASSRQLMNTEAFF

D: NA
V: TRBV15
J: TRBJ2-1
DNA: TGTGCCACCAGCAGAGTAGCCATCACCGGTGAGCAGTTCTTC
CDR3: CATSRVAITGEQFF

D: TRBD1
V: TRBV5-1
J: TRBJ2-5
DNA: TGCGCCAGCAGCTTGGGACAGGGACAAGAGACCCAGTACTTC
CDR3: CASSLGQGQETQYF

D: TRBD1
V: TRBV11-2
J: TRBJ1-1
DNA: TGTGCCAGCAGCTTCAGACAGGGTAACACTGAAGCTTTCTTT
CDR3: CASSFRQGNTEAFF

D: NA
V: TRBV9
J: TRBJ1-6
DNA: TGTGCCAGCAGCGTAGGTCCCGACAGTAATTCACCCCTCCACTTT
CDR3: CASSVGPDSNSPLHF